The 27 T cell receptor beta chains given below trace back to one sample, sequenced in a study of blood T cell repertoires in COVID-19. Sequenced by immunoSEQ multiplex PCR; TCRdb stores in-frame clones only, minus some. The table has more than 250,000 clones, just under 90% seen once; the top ten hold over 5.5%. Sequencing was carried out using peripheral blood. Source of these receptors: a woman aged 45-59 years with COVID-19, enrolled during active disease.

The sample holds one count of this clone. The V and J genes are TRBV18 and TRBJ2-5; D remains ambiguous. The CDR3 has 14 amino acids. V lost 5 bases to trimming and J lost 0 bases, with 10 bases between them. Per germline, CDR1 KGHSH and CDR2 LQKENI. CDR3 residues: CASSINSNQETQYF. The CDR3, as DNA: TGTGCCAGCTCAATCAACTCAAACCAAGAGACCCAGTACTTC.

The CDR3 DNA is TGTGCCAGCAGCCGCGAGGGACTAGCGGGAGTCTACGAGCAGTACTTC. It specifies CASSREGLAGVYEQYF. The gene calls are TRBV3-1 (or the pseudogene TRBV3-2) and TRBJ2-7; 14 positions match TRBD2. V was pared by 4 bases and J by 3 bases, with 5 bases of the junction left unmatched. Germline-derived CDR1 and CDR2 are LGHDT and YNNKEL (reference sequence). The CDR3 runs 16 residues.

This clone was seen a handful of times. The chain carries TRBV18 and TRBJ1-1, with D tentatively TRBD1 (5 bases). Trimming stripped 5 bases from V and 7 bases from J, with 11 bases between. Germline V gene sequence: CDR1 KGHSH, CDR2 LQKENI. The CDR3 sequence is 12 residues long. The CDR3 nucleotides read TGTGCCAGCTCAAGGGGAGGATTTGAAGCTTTCTTT. The encoded protein is CASSRGGFEAFF.

In regard to this clone: The CDR3 ends on some other residue instead of the conserved phenylalanine or tryptophan, so this is likely a read error. Because the CDR3's place on the DNA is in doubt, the DNA is left out and the CDR3 is given as listed by TCRdb. The gene calls are TRBV5-6 and TRBJ2-7; the listed D gene, TRBD1, was not tested against the DNA. The CDR3 has 13 residues if both end residues are counted. Per germline, CDR1 SGHDT and CDR2 YYEEEE. CDR3 in amino acids: CASSLRVGQGPSS.

V usage is TRBV27 and J usage is TRBJ2-2; 11 bases align to TRBD1. The CDR3 spans 18 residues. Germline trimming cut 10 bases from V and 4 bases from J; bases unmatched to any gene: 17. The V gene's germline CDR1 is MNHEY and CDR2 SMNVEV (reference sequence). CDR3: CATRGGRGQGALTGELFF. For the CDR3, the DNA is TGTGCCACCCGGGGGGGCCGCGGACAGGGGGCCCTCACCGGGGAGCTGTTTTTT.

V usage is TRBV15 and J usage is TRBJ1-6, with D possibly matching TRBD1 (5 bases). Germline-derived CDR1 and CDR2 are LNHNV and YYDKDF (reference sequence). The CDR3 length is 14 residues. V lost 1 base to trimming and J lost 6 bases, with 7 bases between them. CDR3 protein: CATSRGDSNSPLHF. The CDR3 bases are TGTGCCACCAGCAGAGGTGACAGTAATTCACCCCTCCACTTT.

This clone was detected a few times. This chain uses TRBV6-5 with TRBJ1-2; TRBD1 aligns across 9 bases. The V segment lost 4 bases and the J segment 6 bases; nucleotides outside the gene matches: 6. Germline CDR1 and CDR2: MNHEY and SVGAGI. The CDR3 has 14 residues. CDR3 loop: CASSSSGTGNGYTF. The CDR3 DNA reads as TGTGCCAGCAGTTCGTCCGGGACAGGGAATGGCTACACCTTC.

This chain connects TRBV11-2 to TRBJ2-7; tentatively, D is TRBD1 (6 bases). V was shortened by 6 bases and J by 0 bases, with 15 bases between the two germline ends. Germline assignment: CDR1 SGHAT and CDR2 FQNNGV. The CDR3 loop spans 15 amino acids. Written as DNA, the CDR3 is TGTGCCAGCAGACCATACGGACAGTTCTCCTACGAGCAGTACTTC. Translated: CASRPYGQFSYEQYF.

The chain couples TRBV18 to TRBJ2-5; TRBD1 matches at 11 bases. V gave up 3 bases and J gave up 5 bases; unmatched junction bases: 2. The CDR3 has 14 residues. The germline CDR1 and CDR2 sequences are KGHSH and LQKENI. The CDR3 DNA follows: TGTGCCAGCTCACCTGGACAGGGGGCTGAGACCCAGTACTTC. As protein: CASSPGQGAETQYF.

The CDR3 nucleotides are TGTGCCTGGACTCAGGGATCCGGCTATGGCTACACCTTC. It is translated as CAWTQGSGYGYTF. The chain has TRBV30 and TRBJ1-2, with TRBD1 as a possible D gene (5 bases). In germline, CDR1 is GTSNPN, CDR2 SVGIG (reference sequence). Trimming removed 4 bases at V and 4 bases at J, with 13 bases between. The CDR3 has 13 residues.

Notes on this clone: Other DNA sequences in this sample translate to the same CDR3. This CDR3 reads CASSLGLAGAYEQYF. The CDR3, as DNA: TGTGCCAGCAGCTTAGGCCTAGCGGGAGCCTACGAGCAGTACTTC. The chain links TRBV7-2 to TRBJ2-7, with TRBD2 matching over 10 bases. V dropped 1 base and J dropped 2; count of bases not matched to a gene: 2. Germline V gives CDR1 SGHTA, CDR2 FQGNSA. The CDR3 runs to 15 residues.

The V call is TRBV12-5, the J call TRBJ1-2; D gene unclear. This CDR3 is built from 11 residues. Germline CDR1 reads LGHNT; CDR2 reads FRNRAP. The V end was cut by 5 bases, the J end by 2 bases, with 3 bases between. CDR3 protein: CASGINYGYTF. In nucleotides, the CDR3 is TGTGCTAGTGGTATAAACTATGGCTACACCTTC.

The V gene is TRBV24-1, the J gene TRBJ2-1; 14 bases agree with TRBD2. The CDR3 has 16 amino acids. Per germline, CDR1 KGHDR and CDR2 SFDVKD. V trimming: 4 bases; J trimming: 8 bases; junction bases outside the gene matches: 6. CDR3 amino acids: CATSDPGTSGSHEQFF. The DNA for the CDR3 is TGTGCCACCAGTGACCCCGGGACTAGCGGGAGCCATGAGCAGTTCTTC.

The rearrangement uses TRBV19 and TRBJ1-2; 7 bases match TRBD1. The CDR3 extends over 16 amino acids. V was clipped by 5 bases and J by 0 bases; unmatched bases: 9. Germline loops: CDR1 LNHDA, CDR2 SQIVND (reference sequence). The CDR3: CASSPDRDSTNYGYTF. The CDR3 DNA reads as TGTGCCAGTAGTCCGGACCGGGACAGTACTAACTATGGCTACACCTTC.

About this clone: Mismatch with germline at one junction end may stem from a read error. The chain joins TRBV3-1 (or the pseudogene TRBV3-2) to TRBJ1-3, with TRBD1 matching 8 bases. The germline CDR1 and CDR2 sequences are LGHDT and YNNKEL (reference sequence). The CDR3 loop spans 12 amino acids. CDR3 nucleotide sequence: TGTGCCAGCAGCCCCCAGGGACAGGCCCCGGAGTTC. It specifies CASSPQGQAPEF.

This chain links TRBV7-2 with TRBJ2-1, with 9 bases lining up with TRBD2. This CDR3 is 16 amino acids long. Germline V gene data show CDR1 as SGHTA and CDR2 as FQGNSA. The junction had 9 bases not matched to a gene; V was cut back by 2 bases and J by 7 bases. Written as DNA, the CDR3 is TGTGCCAGCAGCTTATTCGGCGGGAGGGCGGGAAATGAGCAGTTCTTC. Its translation is CASSLFGGRAGNEQFF.

The chain couples TRBV27 to TRBJ2-7; D possibly corresponds to TRBD2 (7 bases). The CDR3 length is 16 residues. V was trimmed by 5 bases and J by 3 bases, leaving 20 bases between them. CDR1 and CDR2 (germline): MNHEY, SMNVEV (reference sequence). DNA of the CDR3: TGTGCCAGCAGTATCCGGGGGGCGGGGACCATCTACGAGCAGTACTTC. Amino acid sequence: CASSIRGAGTIYEQYF.

The genes are TRBV6-5 and TRBJ1-1; maybe TRBD1 (6 bases). Germline-derived CDR1 and CDR2 are MNHEY and SVGAGI. The V gene lost 8 bases and the J gene lost 4 bases, with 20 bases spanning the gap. The CDR3 runs 15 residues. This chain's CDR3 is CASYLPGRGGTEAFF. CDR3 sequence (DNA): TGTGCCAGCTATTTACCGGGACGAGGGGGCACTGAAGCTTTCTTT.

The chain employs TRBV28 and TRBJ2-2; 9 bases agree with TRBD1. V dropped 7 bases and J dropped 5; count of bases not matched to a gene: 11. The CDR3 contains 16 residues. Per the germline V gene, CDR1 is MDHEN and CDR2 is SYDVKM. The CDR3 sequence: CASTQITGGRTGELFF. In DNA form, the CDR3 reads TGTGCCAGCACCCAAATTACAGGGGGCCGGACCGGGGAGCTGTTTTTT.

V gene TRBV6-5 combines with J gene TRBJ2-2, with D perhaps TRBD1 (6 bases). Germline CDR1 MNHEY, CDR2 SVGAGI. Trimming took off 6 bases at V and 0 bases at J, with 11 bases between the two ends. The CDR3 covers 15 residues. The CDR3 nucleotides are TGTGCCAGCAGACCCGGACAGACGAACACCGGGGAGCTGTTTTTT. Translating it yields CASRPGQTNTGELFF.

V is TRBV7-9 and J is TRBJ2-1; possible D gene TRBD2, 5 bases. CDR3 length equals 18 residues. Germline loops: CDR1 SEHNR, CDR2 FQNEAQ (reference sequence). Trimming took 7 bases from V and 0 from J, leaving 22 bases between them. The CDR3 here is CASIIRFVGTSSYNEQFF. DNA for the CDR3: TGTGCCAGCATCATCAGGTTTGTCGGTACTAGCTCCTACAATGAGCAGTTCTTC. Together with reference TRBV7-9 and TRBJ2-1, the CDR3 gives the full variable domain: DTGVSQNPRHKITKRGQNVTFRCDPISEHNRLYWYRQTLGQGPEFLTYFQNEAQLEKSRLLSDRFSAERPKGSFSTLEIQRTEQGDSAMYLCASIIRFVGTSSYNEQFFGPGTRLTVL.

Here the CDR3 reads CASSLGGGQFF. CDR3 nucleotides: TGTGCCAGCAGTTTAGGAGGGGGGCAGTTCTTC. The chain links TRBV12-3 or TRBV12-4 to TRBJ2-1; maybe TRBD1 (6 bases). Trimming removed 1 base at V and 12 bases at J, with 7 bases between. The CDR3 spans 11 residues.

The chain joins TRBV6-5 to TRBJ2-1; 13 positions agree with TRBD2. Germline lookup yields CDR1 MNHEY and CDR2 SVGAGI. The CDR3 extends over 15 amino acids. Trimming cost V 5 bases and J 6 bases; bases outside gene matches: 4. CDR3: CASSRTSGSLNEQFF. For the CDR3, the DNA is TGTGCCAGCAGTAGGACTAGCGGGAGTCTCAATGAGCAGTTCTTC.

This chain joins TRBV9 and TRBJ1-5, with 8 bases matching TRBD1. The CDR3 spans 12 residues. Germline V gene lookup returns CDR1 SGDLS and CDR2 YYNGEE. V shed 0 bases, J shed 15 bases, and the junction held 5 bases outside the gene matches. This chain's CDR3 is CASSVGTGHPHF. The CDR3 DNA follows: TGTGCCAGCAGCGTAGGGACAGGGCATCCGCATTTT.

The chain combines TRBV24-1 with TRBJ2-1, with 8 bases fitting TRBD2. The trim removed 5 bases at V and 9 bases at J, leaving 8 bases unmatched. This CDR3 is built from 14 residues. Germline CDR1 and CDR2: KGHDR and SFDVKD. In DNA, the CDR3 is TGTGCCACCAGTGTCTCCGGGGGGGCGGCTGAGCAGTTCTTC. This encodes CATSVSGGAAEQFF.

CDR3 in DNA: TGCGCCAGCAGCTTGTTCGCGGATGCAAGTTACAATGAGCAGTTCTTC. Translated: CASSLFADASYNEQFF. J is TRBJ2-1 and V is TRBV5-1; unclear D gene. Germline CDR1 reads SGHRS; CDR2 reads YFSETQ. Trimming stripped 1 base from V and 4 bases from J, with 15 bases between. CDR3 length: 16 amino acids.

The chain combines TRBV7-9 with TRBJ1-4; 10 bases match TRBD1. In germline, CDR1 is SEHNR, CDR2 FQNEAQ (reference sequence). This CDR3 comprises 17 residues. V dropped 4 bases and J dropped 4; count of bases not matched to a gene: 9. The CDR3 coding sequence is TGTGCCAGCAGCTCCACAGACAGGGGGCTAGGTAATGAAAAACTGTTTTTT. This encodes CASSSTDRGLGNEKLFF.